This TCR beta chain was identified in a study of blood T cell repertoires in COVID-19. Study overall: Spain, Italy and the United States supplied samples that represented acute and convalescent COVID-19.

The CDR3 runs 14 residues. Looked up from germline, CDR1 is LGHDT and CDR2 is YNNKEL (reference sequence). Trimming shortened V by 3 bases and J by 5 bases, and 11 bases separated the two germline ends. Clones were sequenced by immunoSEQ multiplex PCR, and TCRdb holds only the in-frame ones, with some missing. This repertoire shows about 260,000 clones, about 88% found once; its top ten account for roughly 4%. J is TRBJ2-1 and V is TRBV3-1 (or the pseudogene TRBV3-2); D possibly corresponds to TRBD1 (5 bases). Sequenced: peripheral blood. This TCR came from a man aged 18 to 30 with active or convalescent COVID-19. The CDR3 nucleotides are TGTGCCAGCAGCCATTTGGGGCTCAACAATGAGCAGTTCTTC. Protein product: CASSHLGLNNEQFF.